One and the same sample provided the 3 T cell receptor beta chains below, sequenced in a study of cytomegalovirus exposure and HLA in healthy donors. The study ran its PCR with 60 Vbeta and 13 Jbeta primers. Clones were read by immunoSEQ multiplex PCR, and TCRdb kept only the in-frame ones, dropping some. The data contain around 180,000 clones, approximately 88% of them singletons. The sample consisted of PBMCs. Every receptor here comes from a boy aged 5-17 years in good health and CMV-seronegative.

This clone was found a few times. The chain links TRBV5-6 to TRBJ2-6, with D possibly being TRBD2 (5 bases). Germline V CDR1 and CDR2: SGHDT, YYEEEE. V was shortened by 6 bases and J by 3 bases, with 7 bases between the two germline ends. There are 13 residues in the CDR3. For the CDR3, the DNA is TGTGCCAGCACTGACTATGGGGCCAACGTCCTGACTTTC. Amino acids: CASTDYGANVLTF.

The J gene is TRBJ1-2, the V gene TRBV7-8; the D is unclear. Trimming shortened V by 1 base and J by 8 bases, and 8 bases separated the two germline ends. The germline V gene encodes CDR1 SGHVS and CDR2 FQNEAQ. The CDR3 has 12 residues. This chain's CDR3 is CASSLGVFGYTF. For the CDR3, the DNA is TGTGCCAGCAGCTTAGGCGTGTTCGGCTACACCTTC.

This clone has only a few counts. The chain joins TRBV9 to TRBJ2-3, with D possibly being TRBD1 (6 bases). CDR1 and CDR2 (germline): SGDLS, YYNGEE. This CDR3 contains 13 residues. Trimming cost V 10 bases and J 2 bases, with 14 bases left between them. The CDR3 nucleotides read TGTGCCTCAGGGGCCCGACCCACAGATACGCAGTATTTT. Translating it yields CASGARPTDTQYF.